This TCR beta chain appears in the sequencing data of a study of blood T cells in healthy people across ages (dated by TCRdb to the mid-2010s). Study-level background: In model experiments, template switching captured roughly one uniquely barcoded TCR beta cDNA molecule for every two T cells. The study measured age-related changes in TCR beta repertoire diversity using deep sequencing normalized with unique cDNA molecular identifiers. The donors were split into four age groups: young (average 16 years), middle-aged (39), aged (roughly 68) and long-lived (roughly 80). To avoid experimental bias, donors of different ages were spread randomly across the sequencing lanes. Two additional independent replicas of 1 million unique cDNA reads from the same blood draw were analyzed for two donors (one aged 18 to 30 and one aged 80 or older). Findings and caveats that apply to the study as a whole: The CMV infection status of donors was not known, potentially confounding age-related changes in expanded clonotypes. Estimates of total diversity from one million sequenced T cells were regarded as lower bounds and underestimates. Bulk unsorted PBMC profiling prevented conclusive comparison of naive and antigen-experienced compartments. The percentage of naive T cells measured by flow cytometry correlated strongly with observed TCR beta diversity. Observed TCR beta diversity per million T cells fell roughly linearly with age, and a significant reduction was already apparent by age around 39. The long-lived group showed more naive CD4+ T cells, fewer expanded clones and increased TCR diversity than the aged group, suggesting age selection.

Donors were around 37 systemically healthy Caucasian individuals from Russia aged roughly 6 to 90 years. Each donor gave roughly 9.5 milliliters of peripheral blood, collected into EDTA-treated Vacutainer tubes. Ficoll-Paque density-gradient centrifugation was used to isolate PBMCs, with at least 6.5 million per sample. Total RNA was extracted from PBMCs with Trizol reagent, with at least 6 micrograms obtained per sample. The percentages of naive CD45RAhigh/CD27high T cells were determined by flow cytometry on a PBMC aliquot from every donor. Libraries were prepared through 5' RACE. The sequencer was an Illumina HiSeq 2500. A second PCR of 7 to 11 cycles was performed with a sample-barcoded 5' primer and a J-beta primer mix. Each TCR beta cDNA molecule received a unique molecular identifier from a template-switch 5' adaptor carrying 12 random nucleotides. At least 2.5 million CDR3-containing paired-end reads were obtained from each sample. First-strand cDNA was synthesized from all RNA with the Mint cDNA synthesis kit, primed by a TRBC-specific oligonucleotide. Following uracil-DNA glycosylase treatment, all cDNA underwent a first 18-cycle PCR with the universal primers M1SS and BC2_uni_R. In the source study's methods: Each sample was normalized by randomly selecting 1 million high-quality reads, each carrying a distinct molecular identifier. Reads with shared molecular identifiers were discarded instead of being binned into consensus sequences. CDR3 identification, clonotype clustering and error correction used MiTCR with a Q25 quality threshold and the strictest error-elimination algorithm. A nonparametric unseen species model with Euler transformation was used to estimate a lower bound on total TCR beta diversity. The public reads were quality trimmed at Q25 with fastp and then assembled into clones with MiXCR by TCRdb, keeping productive beta chains. CDR3 protein duplicates are merged, each entry listing the most common genes and DNA. V and J calls and clone size were set by TCRdb, not the authors. The sample table records around 1,700,000 distinct CDR3 sequences; roughly 27% of these occur just once. Of the sample, 7.7% falls within the top ten clones.

From a lookup of the germline V gene, CDR1 and CDR2 are SGHTA and FQGNSA. CDR3 length: 15 amino acids, cysteine to phenylalanine. Kept here is only the CDR3 DNA, which spans 45 bases and is read in frame from base 1. About this clonotype: The antigen this receptor binds is unknown. Per-base quality was not reported, and no clone a single base away is much larger than it.

The sequence joins TRBV7-2 to TRBJ2-1; 6 matching bases give a weak D call of TRBD2. The J call may be faulty, since TRBJ2-7 better matches the DNA end. The TCR originated in a woman aged 30 to 39 in good health. The sample consisted of blood. CDR3 sequence: CASSFGVSGYNEQYF. The DNA reads TGTGCCAGCAGCTTCGGGGTTAGCGGTTACAATGAGCAGTACTTC.